This T cell receptor (beta chain) was recorded in a study of blood T cell repertoires in COVID-19. Study-level information: Samples came from the United States, Italy and Spain, spanning acute and convalescent COVID-19. T cells, B-cell-depleted T cells, or PBMCs supplied cDNA or gDNA.

Germline V gene sequence: CDR1 MDHEN, CDR2 SYDVKM. Trimming cost V 7 bases and J 6 bases; bases outside gene matches: 12. The CDR3 runs 15 residues. It was during active infection that Seattle patients were enrolled and then longitudinally followed. Authors' analysis steps: The assay estimated nucleated cells by amplifying reference gene primers. Only in-frame clones appear in the TCRdb table, and some are missing; sequencing was by immunoSEQ multiplex PCR. V and J calls plus clone size are reproduced from that table; the DNA served to infer D and trimming. The table records some 170,000 clones, approximately 90% of them present only once. This clone was seen only a few times.

The sample was peripheral blood. The clonotype was recovered from a woman in her 70s with COVID-19, enrolled during active disease. The rearrangement joins TRBV28 to TRBJ2-7; TRBD1 matches at 10 bases. DNA of the CDR3: TGTGCCAGCATTCCTTCCCGGGACAGGGGTATCGAGCAGTACTTC. It is translated as CASIPSRDRGIEQYF.